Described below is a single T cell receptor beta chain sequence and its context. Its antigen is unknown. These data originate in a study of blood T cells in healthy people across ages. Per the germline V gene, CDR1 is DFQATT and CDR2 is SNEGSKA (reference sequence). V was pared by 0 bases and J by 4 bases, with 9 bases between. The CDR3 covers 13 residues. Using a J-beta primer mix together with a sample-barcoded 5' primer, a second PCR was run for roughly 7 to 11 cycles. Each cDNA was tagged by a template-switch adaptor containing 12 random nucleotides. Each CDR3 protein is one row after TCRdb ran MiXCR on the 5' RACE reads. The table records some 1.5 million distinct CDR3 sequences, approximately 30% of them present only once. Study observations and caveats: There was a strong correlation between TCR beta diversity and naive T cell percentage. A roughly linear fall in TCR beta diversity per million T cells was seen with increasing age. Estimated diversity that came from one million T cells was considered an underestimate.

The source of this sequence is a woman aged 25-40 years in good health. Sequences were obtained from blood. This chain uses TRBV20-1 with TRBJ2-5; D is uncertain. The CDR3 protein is CSAREGLRETQYF. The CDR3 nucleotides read TGCAGTGCTAGAGAAGGGCTAAGAGAGACCCAGTACTTC.